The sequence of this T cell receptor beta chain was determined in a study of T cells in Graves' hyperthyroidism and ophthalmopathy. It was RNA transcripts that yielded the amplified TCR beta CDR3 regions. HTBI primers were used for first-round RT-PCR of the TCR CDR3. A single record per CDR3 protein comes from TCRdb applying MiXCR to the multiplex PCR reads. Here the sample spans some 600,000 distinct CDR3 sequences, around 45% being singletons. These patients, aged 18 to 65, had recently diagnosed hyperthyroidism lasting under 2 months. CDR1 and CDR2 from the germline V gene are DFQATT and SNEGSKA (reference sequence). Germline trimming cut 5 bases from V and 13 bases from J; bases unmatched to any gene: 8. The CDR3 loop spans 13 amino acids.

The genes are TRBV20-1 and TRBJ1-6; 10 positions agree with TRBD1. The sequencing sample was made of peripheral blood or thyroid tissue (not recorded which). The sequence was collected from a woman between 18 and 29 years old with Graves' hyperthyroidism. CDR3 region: CSAYRDRGQPLHF. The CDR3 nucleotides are TGCAGTGCTTACCGGGACAGGGGCCAGCCCCTCCACTTT.